A single sample is the source of the 23 T cell receptor beta chains below, sequenced in a study of T cells in narcolepsy. Clones were sequenced by immunoSEQ multiplex PCR, and TCRdb holds only the in-frame ones, with some missing. Among about 36,000 clones listed, more than 65% were seen once. The sample taken for sequencing was memory (CD45RA-) CD4+ T cells from blood. The origin of the receptors is a human donor in good health.

This clone was recorded once. This chain connects TRBV30 to TRBJ2-5, with D possibly TRBD1 on 6 matching bases. Trimming cost V 2 bases and J 4 bases, with 11 bases left between them. The CDR3 has 13 amino acids. CDR1 is GTSNPN and CDR2 is SVGIG in the germline V gene (reference sequence). CDR3: CAWSPGALETQYF. The CDR3 DNA reads TGTGCCTGGAGTCCAGGGGCGTTAGAGACCCAGTACTTC.

The chain recombines TRBV29-1 with TRBJ2-1; 7 bases are shared with TRBD2. V dropped 1 base and J dropped 1; count of bases not matched to a gene: 4. This CDR3 is built from 15 residues. The V gene's germline CDR1 is SQVTM and CDR2 ANQGSEA. DNA of the CDR3: TGCAGCGTTGAAGGGGGAGGGCTTTCCTACAATGAGCAGTTCTTC. Amino acid sequence: CSVEGGGLSYNEQFF.

V gene TRBV6-5 combines with J gene TRBJ2-1, with D perhaps matching TRBD1 (6 bases). V lost 5 bases to trimming and J lost 8 bases, with 13 bases between them. The CDR3 runs to 13 residues. CDR1 and CDR2 from the germline V gene are MNHEY and SVGAGI. CDR3 nucleotide sequence: TGTGCCAGCAGTGCCCAACAGGGCGATGAGCAGTTCTTC. Protein product: CASSAQQGDEQFF.

This clone was seen a single time. The chain uses TRBV15 and TRBJ1-1, with TRBD1 identical over 8 bases. From germline, CDR1 is LNHNV and CDR2 YYDKDF (reference sequence). V shed 2 bases, J shed 8 bases, and the junction held 7 bases outside the gene matches. The CDR3 is 14 residues long. The CDR3 DNA reads TGTGCCACCAGCAGACGAGACAGGGGACAGGAAGCTTTCTTT. Translation: CATSRRDRGQEAFF.

The V gene is TRBV10-2, the J gene TRBJ2-2; D gene unclear. V dropped 2 bases and J dropped 8 bases, with 18 bases sitting between them. Germline V lookup: CDR1 WSHSY, CDR2 SAAADI. The CDR3 sequence is 16 residues long. The CDR3 DNA reads TGCGCCAGCAGTGAGAGGCGTGCGGACGGAGTGGGGGAGCTGTTTTTT. The encoded protein is CASSERRADGVGELFF.

The V gene is TRBV27, the J gene TRBJ2-7, with TRBD2 matching 8 bases. The ends lost 5 bases at V and 3 bases at J; junction bases unmatched: 9. There are 15 residues in the CDR3. The germline V gene encodes CDR1 MNHEY and CDR2 SMNVEV (reference sequence). CDR3 loop: CASSPYSGGHYEQYF. CDR3 bases: TGTGCCAGCAGTCCCTACTCGGGAGGGCACTACGAGCAGTACTTC.

This chain connects TRBV9 to TRBJ1-3; D gene ambiguous. This CDR3 region has 14 residues. Trimming stripped 0 bases from V and 4 bases from J, with 8 bases between. Germline V gene data show CDR1 as SGDLS and CDR2 as YYNGEE. This chain's CDR3 is CASSVVGSGNTIYF. The CDR3 DNA sequence: TGTGCCAGCAGCGTAGTAGGCAGCGGAAACACCATATATTTT.

In DNA form, the CDR3 reads TGTGCCAGCAGCTTCGCCGCGCGAGAGCAGTTCTTC. Amino acids: CASSFAAREQFF. The genes are TRBV7-2 and TRBJ2-1; D not resolved. V was pared by 3 bases and J by 10 bases, with 10 bases between. CDR1 SGHTA and CDR2 FQGNSA come from the germline V gene. The CDR3 is 12 amino acids. The full variable domain, with the rest looked up from reference TRBV7-2 and TRBJ2-1, is GAGVSQSPSNKVTEKGKDVELRCDPISGHTALYWYRQSLGQGLEFLIYFQGNSAPDKSGLPSDRFSAERTGGSVSTLTIQRTQQEDSAVYLCASSFAAREQFFGPGTRLTVL.

On this clone: Other DNA sequences of this sample code for an identical CDR3. The chain has TRBV7-9 and TRBJ1-1; TRBD1 might be the D (5 bases). In germline, CDR1 is SEHNR, CDR2 FQNEAQ (reference sequence). With 1 base removed from V and 1 base from J, the gap between germline ends came to 10 bases. This CDR3 spans 15 amino acids. CDR3: CASSLEGWQNTEAFF. The CDR3 DNA follows: TGTGCCAGCAGCTTAGAGGGGTGGCAGAACACTGAAGCTTTCTTT. The full variable domain, completed using reference TRBV7-9 and TRBJ1-1, is DTGVSQNPRHKITKRGQNVTFRCDPISEHNRLYWYRQTLGQGPEFLTYFQNEAQLEKSRLLSDRFSAERPKGSFSTLEIQRTEQGDSAMYLCASSLEGWQNTEAFFGQGTRLTVV.

The chain uses TRBV5-1 and TRBJ1-4, with D tentatively TRBD1 (6 bases). The CDR3 runs to 14 residues. V lost 6 bases to trimming and J lost 6 bases, with 15 bases between them. CDR1 is SGHRS, CDR2 YFSETQ, per germline. CDR3 sequence reads: CASKPGGADEKLFF. In DNA, the CDR3 is TGCGCCAGCAAACCCGGGGGGGCGGATGAAAAACTGTTTTTT.

CDR3 region: CASSDSRTVEAFF. The DNA of the CDR3 is TGTGCCAGCAGTGATAGTCGGACAGTAGAAGCTTTCTTT. The J gene is TRBJ1-1, the V gene TRBV25-1, with D possibly TRBD1 on 6 matching bases. Trimming removed 3 bases from V and 8 bases from J, with 13 bases in between. CDR3 length: 13 residues. Germline V CDR1 and CDR2: MGHDK, SYGVNS.

About this clone: The same CDR3 arises from other DNA sequences in this sample as well. The chain joins TRBV6-1 to TRBJ1-5; TRBD1 is a possible D gene (5 bases). V dropped 3 bases and J dropped 1 base, with 10 bases sitting between them. Germline CDR1 is MNHNS and CDR2 is SASEGT. CDR3 length: 15 amino acids. The CDR3 DNA reads as TGTGCCAGCAGTGAGCCAGGGATCAGCAATCAGCCCCAGCATTTT. Protein sequence: CASSEPGISNQPQHF.

The gene calls are TRBV7-6 and TRBJ2-1; D might be TRBD1 (6 bases). The CDR3 consists of 15 residues. The V gene lost 1 base and the J gene lost 4 bases, with 11 bases spanning the gap. Germline V gene data show CDR1 as SGHVS and CDR2 as FNYEAQ. The CDR3 DNA follows: TGTGCCAGCAGCTTAGAAGTGACAGGTTACAATGAGCAGTTCTTC. Its translation: CASSLEVTGYNEQFF. The full variable domain, with the rest looked up from reference TRBV7-6 and TRBJ2-1, is GAGVSQSPRYKVTKRGQDVALRCDPISGHVSLYWYRQALGQGPEFLTYFNYEAQQDKSGLPNDRFSAERPEGSISTLTIQRTEQRDSAMYRCASSLEVTGYNEQFFGPGTRLTVL.

The J gene is TRBJ1-2, the V gene TRBV2; the D is unclear. V was shortened by 2 bases and J by 1 base, with 14 bases between the two germline ends. The CDR3 extends over 16 amino acids. Germline CDR1 and CDR2: SNHLY and FYNNEI. The CDR3, as DNA: TGTGCCAGCAGTGAAACGTCAGGCCCCCTTAACTATGGCTACACCTTC. Translating it yields CASSETSGPLNYGYTF.

The chain joins TRBV2 to TRBJ1-5; tentative D call: TRBD1 (5 bases). The V gene's germline CDR1 is SNHLY and CDR2 FYNNEI. V shed 5 bases and J shed 1 base, with 15 bases lying between them. The CDR3 is 16 amino acids. The CDR3 here is CASSPSRVWSNQPQHF. As DNA, the CDR3 is TGTGCCAGCAGTCCTTCCAGGGTTTGGAGCAATCAGCCCCAGCATTTT.

The chain carries TRBV19 and TRBJ2-3; D is possibly TRBD1 or TRBD2 (5 bases each). There are 15 residues in the CDR3. The ends were cut back, 9 bases at V and 2 bases at J, with 18 bases in the middle. Per germline, CDR1 LNHDA and CDR2 SQIVND (reference sequence). In DNA, the CDR3 is TGTGCCAGCTCGACCGGGACCCACCACACAGATACGCAGTATTTT. This encodes CASSTGTHHTDTQYF.

The V and J genes are TRBV7-2 and TRBJ1-3; D is undetermined. V lost 1 base to trimming and J lost 4 bases, with 11 bases between them. The CDR3 spans 15 residues. The germline V gene has CDR1 SGHTA and CDR2 FQGNSA. The CDR3 DNA reads as TGTGCCAGCAGCTTAGAGGGCTTCAGAGGAAACACCATATATTTT. Its protein product is CASSLEGFRGNTIYF.

The chain is built from TRBV7-9 and TRBJ1-3; D not certain. Germline V lookup: CDR1 SEHNR, CDR2 FQNEAQ (reference sequence). Trimming left V 6 bases short and J 0 bases short, with 12 bases between. The CDR3 has 15 amino acids. The CDR3 sequence is CASRSTLSSGNTIYF. DNA for the CDR3: TGTGCCAGCAGGTCGACCCTGAGCTCTGGAAACACCATATATTTT.

The table lists this clone with a count of one. The rearrangement uses TRBV5-4 and TRBJ1-1, with D tentatively TRBD1 (6 bases). The germline V and J ends were trimmed by 0 bases and 7 bases, with 13 bases remaining between them. The CDR3 loop spans 14 amino acids. Looked up from germline, CDR1 is SGHNT and CDR2 is YYREEE (reference sequence). The CDR3 DNA sequence: TGTGCCAGCAGCTTGGGGGGGGCGGCCTATGAAGCTTTCTTT. Residues: CASSLGGAAYEAFF. The full variable domain, completed using reference TRBV5-4 and TRBJ1-1, is ETGVTQSPTHLIKTRGQQVTLRCSSQSGHNTVSWYQQALGQGPQFIFQYYREEENGRGNFPPRFSGLQFPNYSSELNVNALELDDSALYLCASSLGGAAYEAFFGQGTRLTVV.

This clone was counted only a few times. The chain's CDR3 is CASSFTRGTGRSGYTF. CDR3 sequence (DNA): TGTGCCAGCAGCTTTACTCGGGGCACCGGACGCTCCGGCTACACCTTC. The rearrangement joins TRBV5-6 to TRBJ1-2; possibly TRBD1 for D (5 bases). Per the germline V gene, CDR1 is SGHDT and CDR2 is YYEEEE. The V gene lost 2 bases and the J gene lost 8 bases, with 22 bases spanning the gap. The CDR3 contains 16 residues.

The rearrangement uses TRBV11-2 and TRBJ1-6, with TRBD1 identical over 12 bases. The V gene's germline CDR1 is SGHAT and CDR2 FQNNGV. The CDR3 is 14 amino acids. The junction had 4 bases not matched to a gene; V was cut back by 6 bases and J by 10 bases. The CDR3 spells CASRGQGAGSPLHF. The DNA for the CDR3 is TGTGCCAGCAGGGGACAGGGGGCTGGGTCACCCCTCCACTTT.

The V call is TRBV27, the J call TRBJ2-1, with D possibly being TRBD2 (6 bases). Germline loops: CDR1 MNHEY, CDR2 SMNVEV (reference sequence). The CDR3 has 16 amino acids. The V and J ends lost 6 bases and 0 bases respectively, with 15 bases between them. DNA for the CDR3: TGTGCCAGCAGGCGACGGGACTTAAGCTCCTACAATGAGCAGTTCTTC. Protein: CASRRRDLSSYNEQFF.

This rearrangement joins TRBV27 to TRBJ2-7; 9 nucleotides align to TRBD1. The germline gives CDR1 MNHEY, CDR2 SMNVEV (reference sequence). The CDR3 extends over 14 amino acids. The trim removed 2 bases at V and 6 bases at J, leaving 5 bases unmatched. The CDR3 sequence is CASSLPGTGSEQYF. CDR3 DNA sequence: TGTGCCAGCAGTTTACCCGGGACAGGGAGCGAGCAGTACTTC.